This T cell receptor beta chain stems from a study of control samples from healthy donors and cancer patients. Trimming removed 0 bases at V and 1 base at J, with 6 bases between. This CDR3 comprises 14 residues. Germline lookup yields CDR1 SGHKS and CDR2 YYEKEE (reference sequence). The repertoire was sequenced with immunoSEQ multiplex PCR; TCRdb's copy has only in-frame clones and lacks some. This sample carries approximately 100,000 clones, around nine tenths of them seen once, and the ten largest clones take roughly 7.7%. The V call is TRBV5-5, the J call TRBJ2-3; D is uncertain. The sequenced sample consisted of blood. The clonotype originates from a man aged 25-45 years in good health. The CDR3 DNA follows: TGTGCCAGCAGCTTGGATATGGGCACAGATACGCAGTATTTT. Protein: CASSLDMGTDTQYF.